The 27 T cell receptor beta chains below all came from one sample that was sequenced in a study of a mutant IDH1 vaccine in newly diagnosed glioma. The time point: week 35, safety follow-up. Each vaccine dose was 300 ug of mutant IDH1 20-mer peptide, with topical imiquimod. Which antigens these TCRs recognize remains unknown. The table came from immunoSEQ multiplex PCR; TCRdb's copy has only in-frame clones and leaves some out. The sample records approximately 50,000 clones, approximately 90% being singletons. Specimen: PBMCs, collected from a glioma patient whose treatment included an IDH1 peptide vaccine. These receptors came from a woman in her thirties or forties with glioma.

The chain links TRBV7-9 to TRBJ1-1; no reliable D call. The V gene's germline CDR1 is SEHNR and CDR2 FQNEAQ (reference sequence). Trimming removed 2 bases from V and 5 bases from J, with 6 bases in between. The CDR3 contains 12 residues. The CDR3, as DNA: TGTGCCAGCAGCTTACTTGGGACTGAAGCTTTCTTT. As protein: CASSLLGTEAFF. The whole variable domain, remainder taken from reference TRBV7-9 and TRBJ1-1, is DTGVSQNPRHKITKRGQNVTFRCDPISEHNRLYWYRQTLGQGPEFLTYFQNEAQLEKSRLLSDRFSAERPKGSFSTLEIQRTEQGDSAMYLCASSLLGTEAFFGQGTRLTVV.

The J gene is TRBJ2-1, the V gene TRBV7-3; D may be TRBD2 (6 bases). Germline CDR1 is SGHTA and CDR2 is FQGTGA. Trimming took off 5 bases at V and 6 bases at J, with 17 bases between the two ends. The CDR3 has 15 residues. The CDR3 protein is CASSKSGGPGNEQFF. The CDR3 region has the DNA TGTGCCAGCAGCAAAAGCGGAGGGCCAGGCAATGAGCAGTTCTTC.

This clone was found once. V is TRBV10-1 and J is TRBJ2-1; the D gene is possibly TRBD1 (6 bases). Germline V CDR1 and CDR2: WNHNN, SYGVQD (reference sequence). Deletions cut 6 bases from V and 12 bases from J, with 21 bases between. This CDR3 has 14 amino acids. CDR3 protein: CASRPGHWNLGQFF. The CDR3 DNA reads as TGCGCCAGCAGACCGGGACATTGGAATTTGGGGCAGTTCTTC.

This clone has a single count. V usage is TRBV20-1 and J usage is TRBJ1-1; D call uncertain. V lost 3 bases to trimming and J lost 11 bases, with 7 bases between them. The CDR3 spans 9 residues. Germline CDR1 and CDR2: DFQATT and SNEGSKA (reference sequence). This chain's CDR3 is CSASAKAFF. In nucleotides, the CDR3 is TGCAGTGCTAGTGCTAAGGCTTTCTTT.

The rearrangement joins TRBV5-4 to TRBJ1-2, with 7 bases that match TRBD1. The germline V gene has CDR1 SGHNT and CDR2 YYREEE (reference sequence). This CDR3 spans 13 amino acids. V lost 0 bases, J lost 8 bases, and 4 bases stayed unmatched. CDR3 sequence reads: CASSLGRGQGYTF. The CDR3 coding sequence is TGTGCCAGCAGCTTGGGAAGGGGGCAGGGCTACACCTTC.

This clone was seen a single time. The V call is TRBV2, the J call TRBJ2-1; the D is unclear. Between the trimmed V and J ends, which lost 10 bases and 0 bases, there was a span of 7 bases. The CDR3 is 12 amino acids. Germline V gene lookup returns CDR1 SNHLY and CDR2 FYNNEI. CDR3 DNA sequence: TGTGCCACACTGCCCTCCTACAATGAGCAGTTCTTC. It translates to CATLPSYNEQFF.

This clone was counted a few times. The chain uses TRBV4-2 and TRBJ1-4; unclear D gene. V dropped 0 bases and J dropped 5 bases, with 16 bases sitting between them. The germline V gene encodes CDR1 LGHNA and CDR2 YNFKEQ. The CDR3 has 17 residues. The CDR3 spells CASSQEPPRPHNEKLFF. The DNA of the CDR3 is TGTGCCAGCAGCCAAGAACCACCACGCCCCCACAATGAAAAACTGTTTTTT.

The J gene is TRBJ1-1, the V gene TRBV5-1; D perhaps matches TRBD1 (5 bases). The V gene lost 2 bases and the J gene lost 8 bases, with 16 bases spanning the gap. The germline V gene encodes CDR1 SGHRS and CDR2 YFSETQ. The length of the CDR3 is 14 residues. CDR3 sequence reads: CASSFSTDIREAFF. The DNA for the CDR3 is TGCGCCAGCAGCTTTTCGACGGACATACGGGAAGCTTTCTTT.

This clone has just a few counts. This rearrangement joins TRBV11-2 to TRBJ1-5; D is unclear. The germline CDR1 and CDR2 sequences are SGHAT and FQNNGV. With 1 base removed from V and 5 bases from J, the gap between germline ends came to 6 bases. The CDR3 spans 13 residues. In DNA form, the CDR3 reads TGTGCCAGCAGCTTAGTTTCCGATCAGCCCCAGCATTTT. Translating gives CASSLVSDQPQHF.

The chain recombines TRBV28 with TRBJ2-1, with 9 nucleotides matching TRBD2. The germline V gene has CDR1 MDHEN and CDR2 SYDVKM. This CDR3 comprises 15 residues. With V trimmed by 8 bases and J by 10 bases, 15 bases remained unmatched. The CDR3 region has the DNA TGTGCCAGCGCTACCGAGGGACTAGCAAGTTGGGAGCAGTTCTTC. It specifies CASATEGLASWEQFF.

This chain connects TRBV19 to TRBJ1-2; D is ambiguous. The V gene's germline CDR1 is LNHDA and CDR2 SQIVND (reference sequence). Trimming shortened V by 7 bases and J by 6 bases, and 21 bases separated the two germline ends. The CDR3 is 15 amino acids. Here the CDR3 reads CASTREPGQIHGYTF. CDR3 nucleotides: TGTGCCAGTACCCGTGAACCTGGGCAAATCCATGGCTACACCTTC.

In DNA, the CDR3 is TGTGCCAGCAGCCCGGGTGGGGTCGGGGAGACCCAGTACTTC. This codes for CASSPGGVGETQYF. The rearrangement uses TRBV5-4 and TRBJ2-5; D gene unclear. Trimming stripped 4 bases from V and 5 bases from J, with 15 bases between. This CDR3 contains 14 residues. Germline V lookup: CDR1 SGHNT, CDR2 YYREEE (reference sequence).

This chain links TRBV4-2 with TRBJ2-4; 14 positions match TRBD2. Germline CDR1 is LGHNA and CDR2 is YNFKEQ. The CDR3 length is 20 residues. V gave up 3 bases and J gave up 0 bases; unmatched junction bases: 10. Here the CDR3 reads CASSQGFGTSGSLAKNIQYF. The DNA of the CDR3 is TGTGCCAGCAGCCAGGGATTCGGGACTAGCGGGAGTCTAGCCAAAAACATTCAGTACTTC.

The chain uses TRBV6-5 and TRBJ2-7; the match to TRBD1 covers 9 bases. V gave up 6 bases and J gave up 4 bases; unmatched junction bases: 4. Germline CDR1 MNHEY, CDR2 SVGAGI. This CDR3 is 13 amino acids long. The CDR3 DNA reads as TGTGCCAGCAGACGGGACAGGGAGTACGAGCAGTACTTC. Protein product: CASRRDREYEQYF.

The chain joins TRBV28 to TRBJ1-1; 11 bases are a match to TRBD1. This CDR3 is 16 amino acids long. The ends lost 0 bases at V and 5 bases at J; junction bases unmatched: 5. CDR1 is MDHEN, CDR2 SYDVKM, per germline. The CDR3 here is CASSLWGTGGRTEAFF. Here the CDR3 DNA reads TGTGCCAGCAGTTTATGGGGGACAGGGGGTAGGACTGAAGCTTTCTTT.

The rearrangement uses TRBV6-1 and TRBJ1-1, with 11 bases matching TRBD1. With V trimmed by 6 bases and J by 2 bases, 5 bases remained unmatched. The CDR3 covers 15 residues. CDR1 and CDR2 from the germline V gene are MNHNS and SASEGT. Here the CDR3 reads CASRDRGRINTEAFF. The CDR3 DNA is TGTGCCAGCAGGGACAGGGGGCGAATAAACACTGAAGCTTTCTTT.

The sample holds a few counts of this clone. The V and J genes are TRBV7-2 and TRBJ2-1; TRBD2 matches at 9 bases. The CDR3 sequence is 16 residues long. V trimming: 0 bases; J trimming: 1 base; junction bases outside the gene matches: 1. Germline V gives CDR1 SGHTA, CDR2 FQGNSA. CDR3 sequence: CASSLAAGGSYNEQFF. The CDR3 nucleotides read TGTGCCAGCAGCTTAGCAGCGGGGGGATCCTACAATGAGCAGTTCTTC.

The V and J genes are TRBV4-2 and TRBJ1-4; D is uncertain. Per the germline V gene, CDR1 is LGHNA and CDR2 is YNFKEQ. V lost 2 bases, J lost 7 bases, and 5 bases lay in between. This CDR3 comprises 12 residues. The CDR3 DNA reads as TGTGCCAGCAGCCAACAGCGTGAAAAACTGTTTTTT. Translated: CASSQQREKLFF.

The CDR3 here is CASKRTANTGELFF. The CDR3 DNA reads as TGTGCCAGCAAGCGGACAGCGAACACCGGGGAGCTGTTTTTT. The gene calls are TRBV28 and TRBJ2-2, with a possible D match to TRBD1 (6 bases). The CDR3 length is 14 residues. Germline assignment: CDR1 MDHEN and CDR2 SYDVKM. The V end was cut by 7 bases, the J end by 0 bases, with 9 bases between.

There are a few counts of this clone. The chain has TRBV4-3 and TRBJ2-2; D is perhaps TRBD2 (6 bases). This CDR3 is 17 amino acids long. Germline lookup yields CDR1 LGHNA and CDR2 YSLEER. Trimming shortened V by 4 bases and J by 3 bases, and 18 bases separated the two germline ends. The CDR3 region has the DNA TGCGCCAGCAGCCGAGTCTTAAAGGGGACTTACACCGGGGAGCTGTTTTTT. This sequence encodes CASSRVLKGTYTGELFF.

This chain links TRBV2 with TRBJ1-2, with D possibly being TRBD1 (5 bases). CDR1 SNHLY and CDR2 FYNNEI come from the germline V gene. The CDR3 covers 12 residues. Trimming cost V 8 bases and J 7 bases, with 14 bases left between them. CDR3 region: CASRGGAGGYTF. The CDR3 region has the DNA TGTGCCAGCCGGGGAGGGGCGGGTGGCTACACCTTC.

The V call is TRBV7-9, the J call TRBJ2-7; a possible D gene is TRBD1 (6 bases). Germline V gene data show CDR1 as SEHNR and CDR2 as FQNEAQ (reference sequence). This CDR3 region has 16 residues. V dropped 5 bases and J dropped 1 base, with 18 bases sitting between them. The CDR3 is CASSRNRDMGSYEQYF. The CDR3 DNA is TGTGCCAGCAGCCGCAACCGGGACATGGGGTCCTACGAGCAGTACTTC.

The rearrangement links TRBV6-1 to TRBJ2-3, with 9 bases that match TRBD1. V lost 6 bases, J lost 0 bases, and 4 bases stayed unmatched. Germline loops: CDR1 MNHNS, CDR2 SASEGT. CDR3 length equals 15 residues. CDR3 residues: CASRDRGRSTDTQYF. The CDR3 coding sequence is TGTGCCAGCAGGGACAGGGGACGAAGCACAGATACGCAGTATTTT.

V and J are TRBV6-6 and TRBJ2-7, with unresolved D. Germline CDR1 and CDR2: MNHNY and SVGAGI (reference sequence). V gave up 5 bases and J gave up 6 bases, with 17 bases separating them. The CDR3 consists of 14 residues. CDR3 in DNA: TGTGCCAGCAGTGACGCTCTAGTGGTAGGCGAGCAGTACTTC. It encodes CASSDALVVGEQYF.

The chain is built from TRBV4-1 and TRBJ2-7; 12 bases agree with TRBD1. The CDR3 runs 16 residues. V gave up 3 bases and J gave up 4 bases; unmatched junction bases: 7. Germline CDR1 and CDR2: MGHRA and YSYEKL. This CDR3 is CASSQAGTGGVYEQYF. The CDR3 DNA reads TGCGCCAGCAGCCAGGCCGGGACAGGGGGCGTTTACGAGCAGTACTTC.

This clone showed up just once. The chain has TRBV6-1 and TRBJ1-2; TRBD1 might be the D (6 bases). The CDR3 is made up of 13 amino acids. Germline CDR1 is MNHNS and CDR2 is SASEGT. Trimming removed 10 bases at V and 3 bases at J, with 15 bases between. This CDR3 is CATGGTRDYGYTF. The CDR3 DNA sequence: TGTGCCACCGGGGGCACCAGGGACTATGGCTACACCTTC.

This clone was counted only a few times. V and J are TRBV9 and TRBJ1-1; no clear D. Deletions cut 4 bases from V and 4 bases from J, with 11 bases between. In germline, CDR1 is SGDLS, CDR2 YYNGEE. The CDR3 is 13 residues long. As DNA, the CDR3 is TGTGCCAGCAGCACCCGGTCGGGCACTGAAGCTTTCTTT. This encodes CASSTRSGTEAFF.